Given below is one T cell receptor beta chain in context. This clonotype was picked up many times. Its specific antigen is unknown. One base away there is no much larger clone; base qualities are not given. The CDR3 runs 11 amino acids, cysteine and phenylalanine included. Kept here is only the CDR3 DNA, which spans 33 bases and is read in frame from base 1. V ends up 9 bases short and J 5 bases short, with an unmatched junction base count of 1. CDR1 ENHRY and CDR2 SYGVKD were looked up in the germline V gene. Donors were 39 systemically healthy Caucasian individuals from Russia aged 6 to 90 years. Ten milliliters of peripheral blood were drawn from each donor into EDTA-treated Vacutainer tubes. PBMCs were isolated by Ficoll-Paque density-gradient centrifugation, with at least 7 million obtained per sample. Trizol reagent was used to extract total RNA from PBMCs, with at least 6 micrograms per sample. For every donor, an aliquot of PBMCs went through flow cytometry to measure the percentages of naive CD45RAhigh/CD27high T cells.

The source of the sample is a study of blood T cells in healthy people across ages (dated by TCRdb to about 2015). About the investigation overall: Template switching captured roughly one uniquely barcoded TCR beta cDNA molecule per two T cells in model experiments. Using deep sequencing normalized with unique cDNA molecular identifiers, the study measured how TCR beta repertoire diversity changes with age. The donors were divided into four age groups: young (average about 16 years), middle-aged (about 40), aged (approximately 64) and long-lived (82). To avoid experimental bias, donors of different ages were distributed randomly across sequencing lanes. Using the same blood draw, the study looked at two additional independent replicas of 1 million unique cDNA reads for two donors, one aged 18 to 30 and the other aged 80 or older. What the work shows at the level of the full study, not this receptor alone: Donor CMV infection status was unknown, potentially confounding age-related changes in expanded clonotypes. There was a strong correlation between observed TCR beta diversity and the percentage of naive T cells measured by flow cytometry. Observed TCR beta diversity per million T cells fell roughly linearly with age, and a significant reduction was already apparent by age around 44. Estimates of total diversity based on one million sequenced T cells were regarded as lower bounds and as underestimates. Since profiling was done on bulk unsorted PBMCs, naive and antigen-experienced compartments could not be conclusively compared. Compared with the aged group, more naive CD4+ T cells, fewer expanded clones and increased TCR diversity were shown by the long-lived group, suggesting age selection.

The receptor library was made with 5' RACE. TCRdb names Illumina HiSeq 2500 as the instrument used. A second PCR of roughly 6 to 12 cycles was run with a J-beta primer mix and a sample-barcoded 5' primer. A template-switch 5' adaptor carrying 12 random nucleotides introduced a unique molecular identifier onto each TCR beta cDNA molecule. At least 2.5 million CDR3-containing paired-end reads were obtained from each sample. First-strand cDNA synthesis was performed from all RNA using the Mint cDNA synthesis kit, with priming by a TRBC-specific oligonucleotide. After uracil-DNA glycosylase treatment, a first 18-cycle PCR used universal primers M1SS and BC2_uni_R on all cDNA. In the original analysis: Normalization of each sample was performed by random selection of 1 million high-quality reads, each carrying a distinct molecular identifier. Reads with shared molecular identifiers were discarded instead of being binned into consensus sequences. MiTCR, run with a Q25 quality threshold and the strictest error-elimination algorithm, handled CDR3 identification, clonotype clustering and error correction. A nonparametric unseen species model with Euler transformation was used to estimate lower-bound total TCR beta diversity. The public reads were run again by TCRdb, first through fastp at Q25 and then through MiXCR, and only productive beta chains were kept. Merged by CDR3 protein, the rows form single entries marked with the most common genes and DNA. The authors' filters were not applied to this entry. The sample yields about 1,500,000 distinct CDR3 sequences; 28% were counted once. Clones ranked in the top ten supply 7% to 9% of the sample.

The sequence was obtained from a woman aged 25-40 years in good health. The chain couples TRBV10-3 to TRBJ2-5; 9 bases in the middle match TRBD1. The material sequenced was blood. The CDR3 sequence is CAMGTGETQYF. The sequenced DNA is TGTGCCATGGGGACAGGGGAGACCCAGTACTTC.